A single sample is the source of the 32 T cell receptor beta chains below, sequenced in a study of cytomegalovirus exposure and HLA in healthy donors. Use of 60 Vbeta and 13 Jbeta primers characterized the PCR. Generated by immunoSEQ multiplex PCR, the TCRdb table keeps only in-frame clones and is missing some. The sample yields over 95,000 clones, 74% seen once. Sequencing used PBMCs. Source of these receptors: a human donor in good health.

CDR3 sequence: CASSEATGPNTEAFF. The DNA for the CDR3 is TGTGCCAGCAGTGAAGCGACAGGGCCGAACACTGAAGCTTTCTTT. The chain has TRBV2 and TRBJ1-1; 7 bases agree with TRBD1. CDR1 and CDR2 from the germline V gene are SNHLY and FYNNEI. The CDR3 length is 15 residues. With 0 bases clipped from V and 1 base from J, the junction kept 2 bases outside the gene matches.

This clone was picked up one time. The chain uses TRBV7-2 and TRBJ2-2, with 8 positions matching TRBD1. The germline V gene has CDR1 SGHTA and CDR2 FQGNSA. The V gene end was trimmed by 0 bases and the J gene end by 0 bases; junction bases not matched to a gene: 3. This CDR3 has 17 residues. In DNA, the CDR3 is TGTGCCAGCAGCTTAGCCGGACAGGGCGCGAACACCGGGGAGCTGTTTTTT. Amino acids: CASSLAGQGANTGELFF.

The J gene is TRBJ1-4, the V gene TRBV4-2; a weak D match, TRBD1 (6 bases). Germline-derived CDR1 and CDR2 are LGHNA and YNFKEQ. This CDR3 has 12 residues. Trimming stripped 0 bases from V and 10 bases from J, with 6 bases between. This CDR3 reads CASSQDRGKLFF. In nucleotides, the CDR3 is TGTGCCAGCAGCCAAGACAGGGGAAAACTGTTTTTT.

The rearrangement joins TRBV7-2 to TRBJ1-6; 9 bases fit TRBD1. Germline trimming cut 4 bases from V and 10 bases from J; bases unmatched to any gene: 11. The CDR3 extends over 16 amino acids. The germline gives CDR1 SGHTA, CDR2 FQGNSA. CDR3 residues: CASSSQGTGFRSPLHF. DNA for the CDR3: TGTGCCAGCAGCTCCCAGGGGACAGGGTTTAGGTCACCCCTCCACTTT.

CDR3 coding DNA: TGTGCCAGCAGCCCCCGGGGCACAGATACGCAGTATTTT. This encodes CASSPRGTDTQYF. V usage is TRBV6-6 and J usage is TRBJ2-3; unclear D gene. Germline assignment: CDR1 MNHNY and CDR2 SVGAGI (reference sequence). V lost 6 bases, J lost 1 base, and 8 bases lay in between. CDR3 length: 13 residues.

The chain uses TRBV5-8 and TRBJ2-3; D perhaps matches TRBD1 (6 bases). Germline CDR1 is SGHTS and CDR2 is YDEGEE. V was pared by 4 bases and J by 2 bases, with 17 bases between. The CDR3 has 16 amino acids. Here the CDR3 DNA reads TGTGCCAGCAGCCAGGGGACCGTCGGGGTCACAGATACGCAGTATTTT. It specifies CASSQGTVGVTDTQYF.

In the case of this clone: One junction end disagrees with the germline gene, perhaps due to a read error. Other DNA sequences of this sample code for an identical CDR3. The chain is built from TRBV4-3 and TRBJ1-1, with D unresolved. The germline CDR1 and CDR2 sequences are LGHNA and YSLEER. The CDR3 is 15 amino acids. The CDR3 reads CASSQVWGVGTEAFF. The CDR3 bases are TGCGCCAGCAGCCAAGTCTGGGGAGTGGGCACTGAGGCTTTCTTT.

V usage is TRBV9 and J usage is TRBJ2-1, with D perhaps matching TRBD2 (6 bases). Germline loops: CDR1 SGDLS, CDR2 YYNGEE. V was shortened by 2 bases and J by 10 bases, with 7 bases between the two germline ends. The CDR3 consists of 11 residues. CDR3 coding DNA: TGTGCCAGCAGCGTCCGGGGGGAGCAGTTCTTC. Protein product: CASSVRGEQFF.

The chain uses TRBV5-6 and TRBJ1-1, with D possibly TRBD1 on 5 matching bases. This CDR3 region has 15 residues. Germline V CDR1 and CDR2: SGHDT, YYEEEE. Trimming left V 0 bases short and J 3 bases short, with 12 bases between. The CDR3 DNA is TGTGCCAGCAGCTTGGGTTGGAGGGGAGACACTGAAGCTTTCTTT. It specifies CASSLGWRGDTEAFF. Supplemented by reference TRBV5-6 and TRBJ1-1, the full variable domain reads DAGVTQSPTHLIKTRGQQVTLRCSPKSGHDTVSWYQQALGQGPQFIFQYYEEEERQRGNFPDRFSGHQFPNYSSELNVNALLLGDSALYLCASSLGWRGDTEAFFGQGTRLTVV.

The V and J genes are TRBV6-5 and TRBJ1-4; 9 bases fit TRBD1. Germline V gene lookup returns CDR1 MNHEY and CDR2 SVGAGI. V lost 7 bases, J lost 6 bases, and 6 bases stayed unmatched. This CDR3 region has 14 residues. CDR3 sequence (DNA): TGTGCCAGCACCTCAGGACAGGGGTATGAAAAACTGTTTTTT. Residues: CASTSGQGYEKLFF.

The DNA of the CDR3 is TGCGCCAGCGCCCCCACTAGCGGAACCTACAATGAGCAGTTCTTC. The encoded protein is CASAPTSGTYNEQFF. J is TRBJ2-1 and V is TRBV10-2; TRBD2 aligns across 8 bases. The V gene's germline CDR1 is WSHSY and CDR2 SAAADI. After removal of 8 bases from V and 2 bases from J, the junction contained 8 bases not matched to a gene. The CDR3 totals 15 residues.

The J gene is TRBJ1-1, the V gene TRBV7-2; 7 positions match TRBD1. V shed 3 bases, J shed 11 bases, and the junction held 6 bases outside the gene matches. The V gene's germline CDR1 is SGHTA and CDR2 FQGNSA. The CDR3 is 12 amino acids. The chain's CDR3 is CASSFRQGGAFF. The CDR3 DNA reads TGTGCCAGCAGCTTCCGACAGGGTGGCGCTTTCTTT.

The chain employs TRBV27 and TRBJ2-3, with 8 bases lining up with TRBD2. The CDR3 extends over 16 amino acids. With V trimmed by 0 bases and J by 8 bases, 10 bases remained unmatched. Germline CDR1 and CDR2: MNHEY and SMNVEV (reference sequence). For the CDR3, the DNA is TGTGCCAGCAGTTTATCCCCGGGACTAGGATTGTCTACGCAGTATTTT. Its protein product is CASSLSPGLGLSTQYF.

The chain recombines TRBV6-6 with TRBJ2-7, with 9 bases matching TRBD1. The CDR3 contains 14 residues. V shed 5 bases, J shed 2 bases, and the junction held 4 bases outside the gene matches. Germline V gives CDR1 MNHNY, CDR2 SVGAGI (reference sequence). This chain's CDR3 is CASSHTGGTYEQYF. For the CDR3, the DNA is TGTGCCAGCAGTCACACAGGGGGCACCTACGAGCAGTACTTC.

This chain connects TRBV6-5 to TRBJ2-5; the match to TRBD1 covers 9 bases. This CDR3 region has 14 residues. Germline loops: CDR1 MNHEY, CDR2 SVGAGI. Germline trimming cut 5 bases from V and 6 bases from J; bases unmatched to any gene: 7. The CDR3 bases are TGTGCCAGCAGTATGGGGACAGGGAGGAAGACCCAGTACTTC. It is translated as CASSMGTGRKTQYF.

The J gene is TRBJ2-2, the V gene TRBV5-1; TRBD2 aligns across 8 bases. Looked up from germline, CDR1 is SGHRS and CDR2 is YFSETQ. The ends lost 4 bases at V and 6 bases at J; junction bases unmatched: 8. CDR3 length: 15 amino acids. CDR3 DNA sequence: TGCGCCAGCAGCCAACTCGCGGGGGGCTCCGGGGAGCTGTTTTTT. Its protein is CASSQLAGGSGELFF.

The CDR3 DNA sequence: TGCGCCAGCAGCAGCGGACTAGCGGGAGGGGATGAGCAGTTCTTC. Protein sequence: CASSSGLAGGDEQFF. The chain joins TRBV5-1 to TRBJ2-1, with 15 bases fitting TRBD2. CDR1 and CDR2 (germline): SGHRS, YFSETQ. The CDR3 is made up of 15 amino acids. The J segment lost 8 bases and the V segment lost 4 bases, leaving 4 bases of the junction unmatched.

The genes are TRBV7-9 and TRBJ2-1; no clear D. Germline loops: CDR1 SEHNR, CDR2 FQNEAQ (reference sequence). This CDR3 comprises 13 residues. V was clipped by 5 bases and J by 5 bases, with 10 bases between them. In DNA form, the CDR3 reads TGTGCCAGCAGCCCTGGCACCCACAATGAGCAGTTCTTC. Protein product: CASSPGTHNEQFF.

To note about this clone: A read error may produce the germline difference seen at one junction end. The chain recombines TRBV7-9 with TRBJ1-1, with D perhaps matching TRBD1 (6 bases). The V gene's germline CDR1 is SEHNR and CDR2 FQNEAQ (reference sequence). CDR3 length equals 15 residues. CDR3 amino acids: CSSRGRDKTNTEAFF. The DNA for the CDR3 is TGTTCCAGCAGGGGTCGGGACAAGACGAACACTGAAGCTTTCTTT.

The chain employs TRBV7-9 and TRBJ1-3, with D tentatively TRBD1 (5 bases). Trimming left V 2 bases short and J 5 bases short, with 16 bases between. The V gene's germline CDR1 is SEHNR and CDR2 FQNEAQ (reference sequence). The length of the CDR3 is 16 residues. The CDR3: CASSLLQDLARNTIYF. In nucleotides, the CDR3 is TGTGCCAGCAGCTTATTACAGGATCTTGCTCGAAACACCATATATTTT. The entire variable domain, with the rest obtained from reference TRBV7-9 and TRBJ1-3, is as follows: DTGVSQNPRHKITKRGQNVTFRCDPISEHNRLYWYRQTLGQGPEFLTYFQNEAQLEKSRLLSDRFSAERPKGSFSTLEIQRTEQGDSAMYLCASSLLQDLARNTIYFGEGSWLTVV.

The gene calls are TRBV19 and TRBJ2-1; D possibly corresponds to TRBD2 (6 bases). The germline V gene has CDR1 LNHDA and CDR2 SQIVND (reference sequence). Trimming took off 5 bases at V and 5 bases at J, with 16 bases between the two ends. The CDR3 sequence is 15 residues long. Here the CDR3 reads CASSLKGLSNNEQFF. The CDR3 DNA reads as TGTGCCAGTAGTTTGAAGGGACTGTCCAACAATGAGCAGTTCTTC.

The chain joins TRBV5-6 to TRBJ2-1; TRBD1 aligns across 7 bases. The junction had 17 bases not matched to a gene; V was cut back by 0 bases and J by 5 bases. The CDR3 has 19 amino acids. Per germline, CDR1 SGHDT and CDR2 YYEEEE. The CDR3 DNA sequence: TGTGCCAGCAGCTTGGCCCGGGGCGACAGGGCGAGGGAAAACAATGAGCAGTTCTTC. Amino acids: CASSLARGDRARENNEQFF.

The rearrangement joins TRBV5-8 to TRBJ1-5; tentatively, D is TRBD1 (6 bases). The CDR3 runs to 15 residues. Germline CDR1 reads SGHTS; CDR2 reads YDEGEE. V lost 3 bases and J lost 2, with 12 bases in between. The CDR3 DNA reads TGTGCCAGCAGCTCAACAGGGAGCGGCAATCAGCCCCAGCATTTT. Residues: CASSSTGSGNQPQHF.

This rearrangement joins TRBV19 to TRBJ2-6; 8 bases map to TRBD1. Unmatched junction bases numbered 10, after V lost 6 bases and J lost 0 bases. The CDR3 runs to 18 residues. Germline CDR1 and CDR2: LNHDA and SQIVND (reference sequence). CDR3 loop: CASRVLRQGSSGANVLTF. CDR3 DNA: TGTGCCAGTAGGGTTCTTCGACAGGGGAGCTCTGGGGCCAACGTCCTGACTTTC. Variable domain in full (rest from reference TRBV19 and TRBJ2-6): DGGITQSPKYLFRKEGQNVTLSCEQNLNHDAMYWYRQDPGQGLRLIYYSQIVNDFQKGDIAEGYSVSREKKESFPLTVTSAQKNPTAFYLCASRVLRQGSSGANVLTFGAGSRLTVL.

The chain uses TRBV5-4 and TRBJ2-3; TRBD2 might be the D (6 bases). This CDR3 comprises 16 residues. V was shortened by 5 bases and J by 0 bases, with 16 bases between the two germline ends. The V gene's germline CDR1 is SGHNT and CDR2 YYREEE (reference sequence). The CDR3 DNA reads as TGTGCCAGCAGAATTCTAGGACTAAGAAGCACAGATACGCAGTATTTT. Amino acids: CASRILGLRSTDTQYF.

The chain couples TRBV7-6 to TRBJ2-5; D not certain. CDR1 and CDR2 (germline): SGHVS, FNYEAQ. The V gene lost 1 base and the J gene lost 3 bases, with 12 bases spanning the gap. The CDR3 contains 15 residues. CDR3 region: CASSLGGRTKETQYF. The CDR3 region has the DNA TGTGCCAGCAGCTTAGGCGGCAGAACCAAAGAGACCCAGTACTTC.

This rearrangement joins TRBV7-2 to TRBJ2-2, with 11 nucleotides matching TRBD2. V was clipped by 5 bases and J by 3 bases; unmatched bases: 14. CDR3 length: 19 residues. Germline values: CDR1 SGHTA, CDR2 FQGNSA. The DNA of the CDR3 is TGTGCCAGCAGCCCTAGGTGGTTAGCGGGGGGGCGCGACACCGGGGAGCTGTTTTTT. Translating it yields CASSPRWLAGGRDTGELFF.

The genes are TRBV5-1 and TRBJ2-3, with 10 nucleotides matching TRBD2. The CDR3 contains 16 residues. The trim removed 0 bases at V and 2 bases at J, leaving 3 bases unmatched. Per germline, CDR1 SGHRS and CDR2 YFSETQ. The CDR3 spells CASSLALAGATDTQYF. DNA for the CDR3: TGCGCCAGCAGCTTGGCTCTAGCGGGGGCCACAGATACGCAGTATTTT.

V and J are TRBV7-3 and TRBJ1-2; D unresolved. V was cut by 0 bases and J by 5 bases, with 13 bases left in between. Germline V CDR1 and CDR2: SGHTA, FQGTGA. This CDR3 is built from 15 residues. The CDR3 sequence is CASSLTKLNSYGYTF. The CDR3 nucleotides are TGTGCCAGCAGCTTAACCAAGCTAAACAGTTATGGCTACACCTTC. Combining the CDR3 with reference TRBV7-3 and TRBJ1-2 gives the whole variable domain GAGVSQTPSNKVTEKGKYVELRCDPISGHTALYWYRQSLGQGPEFLIYFQGTGAADDSGLPNDRFFAVRPEGSVSTLKIQRTERGDSAVYLCASSLTKLNSYGYTFGSGTRLTVV.

V and J are TRBV6-6 and TRBJ2-7, with TRBD1 matching over 7 bases. This CDR3 has 13 residues. The V and J ends lost 0 bases and 4 bases, in that order; junction bases with no gene match: 0. CDR1 and CDR2 (germline): MNHNY, SVGAGI (reference sequence). CDR3 bases: TGTGCCAGCAGTTACTCGACAGGGTACGAGCAGTACTTC. It encodes CASSYSTGYEQYF.

The chain links TRBV5-4 to TRBJ1-3; D is unresolved. The V and J ends lost 0 bases and 3 bases respectively, with 10 bases between them. Germline V CDR1 and CDR2: SGHNT, YYREEE (reference sequence). This CDR3 comprises 15 residues. The CDR3, as DNA: TGTGCCAGCAGCTTGGGTTTGGGCAGTGGAAACACCATATATTTT. It is translated as CASSLGLGSGNTIYF.

The genes are TRBV19 and TRBJ2-7, with 7 positions matching TRBD1. The CDR3 spans 13 residues. V was clipped by 6 bases and J by 7 bases; unmatched bases: 9. Germline values: CDR1 LNHDA, CDR2 SQIVND (reference sequence). The CDR3 DNA is TGTGCCAGTAGACGACAGGGAATAGATGAGCAGTACTTC. This encodes CASRRQGIDEQYF.